Presented here are 18 T cell receptor beta chains from one specimen sequenced in a study of cytomegalovirus exposure and HLA in healthy donors. The PCR made use of 60 Vbeta and 13 Jbeta primers. Using immunoSEQ multiplex PCR, the repertoire was profiled, and TCRdb retains in-frame clones only, with some absent. The data show about 170,000 clones, around 85% seen once. Sequencing input: PBMCs. These receptors originate from a boy between 2 and 10 years old in good health and CMV-seronegative.

This chain joins TRBV11-2 and TRBJ1-6; perhaps TRBD1 as D (5 bases). Germline values: CDR1 SGHAT, CDR2 FQNNGV. V lost 4 bases to trimming and J lost 12 bases, with 13 bases between them. The CDR3 sequence is 13 residues long. For the CDR3, the DNA is TGTGCCAGCAGCTACTTAATGGGGGGACCCCTCCACTTT. Translation: CASSYLMGGPLHF.

V is TRBV9 and J is TRBJ2-6, with 12 bases identical to TRBD1. V gave up 5 bases and J gave up 4 bases; unmatched junction bases: 7. Looked up from germline, CDR1 is SGDLS and CDR2 is YYNGEE. This CDR3 has 17 amino acids. In nucleotides, the CDR3 is TGTGCCAGCAGACCCGGGACAGGGGGCAGAGGGGCCAACGTCCTGACTTTC. It translates to CASRPGTGGRGANVLTF.

The chain carries TRBV6-1 and TRBJ1-2; 10 bases align to TRBD1. Germline assignment: CDR1 MNHNS and CDR2 SASEGT. CDR3 length: 14 residues. Trimming took 4 bases from V and 6 from J; bases not matched to a gene: 5. This chain's CDR3 is CASSARDRGDGYTF. The CDR3 DNA reads TGTGCCAGCAGTGCCCGGGACAGGGGTGATGGCTACACCTTC.

CDR3 in amino acids: CASSAGGGSSYEQYV. In DNA form, the CDR3 reads TGTGCCAGCAGCGCCGGGGGGGGGAGCTCCTACGAGCAGTACGTC. The chain carries TRBV6-4 and TRBJ2-7; TRBD2 matches 8 bases. Germline V gives CDR1 MRHNA, CDR2 SNTAGT. This CDR3 has 15 residues. Trimming took 6 bases from V and 0 from J; bases not matched to a gene: 7.

This clone was detected only once. This chain uses TRBV21-1 with TRBJ1-5; the D call in the table, TRBD1, was not verified against the DNA. TRBV21-1 is a listed pseudogene. This CDR3 is built from 17 residues. CDR3 loop: CASSIFNQGENNQPQHF. CDR3 coding DNA: TGTGCCAGCAGCATATTTAACCAGGGTGAGAACAATCAGCCCCAGCATTTT.

V is TRBV5-1 and J is TRBJ2-7, with D uncertain. Looked up from germline, CDR1 is SGHRS and CDR2 is YFSETQ. Trimming stripped 0 bases from V and 6 bases from J, with 13 bases between. The CDR3 length is 14 residues. The CDR3 DNA is TGCGCCAGCAGCTTGGAACAGACCAAGTCCGAGCAGTACTTC. Translated: CASSLEQTKSEQYF.

The chain joins TRBV2 to TRBJ2-7, with a tentative D call TRBD1 (6 bases). The CDR3 extends over 13 amino acids. Germline CDR1 and CDR2: SNHLY and FYNNEI. Trimming pared 6 bases from V and 2 bases from J, leaving 11 bases between. CDR3: CASSGQLAYEQYF. The CDR3 DNA sequence: TGTGCCAGCAGCGGACAGTTAGCCTACGAGCAGTACTTC.

This chain joins TRBV5-5 and TRBJ2-7, with 9 bases that match TRBD2. Losses at the gene ends were 3 bases for V and 2 bases for J; bases not matched to a gene: 6. The CDR3 extends over 15 amino acids. The germline CDR1 and CDR2 sequences are SGHKS and YYEKEE (reference sequence). The CDR3, as DNA: TGTGCCAGCAGCTCGCGGACTAGCGTCACCTACGAGCAGTACTTC. It translates to CASSSRTSVTYEQYF.

This sequence joins TRBV28 and TRBJ2-7, with 8 nucleotides matching TRBD1. The junction had 7 bases not matched to a gene; V was cut back by 5 bases and J by 7 bases. Germline CDR1 and CDR2: MDHEN and SYDVKM. The CDR3 consists of 13 residues. The CDR3 nucleotides read TGTGCCAGCAGTATCGGACAGGGCTGGGAGCAGTACTTC. Translated, it gives CASSIGQGWEQYF.

The chain combines TRBV6-4 with TRBJ1-6, with TRBD1 identical over 12 bases. The V gene end was trimmed by 9 bases and the J gene end by 5 bases; junction bases not matched to a gene: 20. CDR1 is MRHNA, CDR2 SNTAGT, per germline. The CDR3 totals 20 residues. The CDR3 is CASSLTGTGGVKTNNSPLHF. In DNA form, the CDR3 reads TGTGCCAGTTCCCTGACCGGGACAGGGGGCGTAAAGACAAATAATTCACCCCTCCACTTT.

Of note for this clone: At one end, the junction sequence differs from germline, possibly due to a read error. The same CDR3 is also encoded by other DNA sequences in this sample. The gene calls are TRBV5-3 and TRBJ1-1; no clear D. TRBV5-3 is filed as an ORF, its function uncertain. The CDR3 covers 15 residues. CDR3 DNA sequence: TGTGCCAGAAGCTTGGACAGTGGTTTCAGTCCTGAAGCTTTCTTC. Protein: CARSLDSGFSPEAFF.

The V and J genes are TRBV27 and TRBJ2-3, with 7 bases aligning to TRBD2. V shed 6 bases and J 2 bases; nucleotides not matched to a gene: 14. The CDR3 extends over 17 amino acids. In germline, CDR1 is MNHEY, CDR2 SMNVEV (reference sequence). The CDR3 region is CASRTLIGGLPTDTQYF. The CDR3 DNA is TGTGCCAGCAGGACCCTGATCGGGGGACTACCCACAGATACGCAGTATTTT.

The V gene is TRBV5-8, the J gene TRBJ2-1, with D uncertain. V lost 0 bases to trimming and J lost 2 bases, with 9 bases between them. The CDR3 totals 15 residues. Germline CDR1 and CDR2: SGHTS and YDEGEE. CDR3 in amino acids: CASSLAITAYNEQFF. The CDR3 nucleotides read TGTGCCAGCAGCTTGGCTATCACGGCCTACAATGAGCAGTTCTTC.

In the case of this clone: At one end, the junction sequence differs from germline, possibly due to a read error. This specimen includes other DNA sequences encoding the same CDR3. V gene TRBV2 combines with J gene TRBJ1-1; D call uncertain. The germline CDR1 and CDR2 sequences are SNHLY and FYNNEI. CDR3 length: 14 residues. For the CDR3, the DNA is TGTGCCCCCTCCACATGGGGAGTGAACACTGAAGCTTTTTTT. Protein: CAPSTWGVNTEAFF.

The rearrangement joins TRBV4-1 to TRBJ2-3, with D possibly being TRBD1 (5 bases). This CDR3 has 15 residues. Trimming cost V 4 bases and J 2 bases, with 13 bases left between them. From germline, CDR1 is MGHRA and CDR2 YSYEKL. The CDR3 sequence: CASSLGSGNTDTQYF. The CDR3 nucleotides are TGCGCCAGCAGCCTCGGCTCAGGGAACACAGATACGCAGTATTTT.

The chain recombines TRBV28 with TRBJ2-1; a weak D match, TRBD1 (5 bases). The CDR3 extends over 16 amino acids. Germline V gives CDR1 MDHEN, CDR2 SYDVKM. V lost 1 base and J lost 6, with 16 bases in between. CDR3 region: CASSLSDLGVGNEQFF. In DNA, the CDR3 is TGTGCCAGCAGTTTATCCGACCTAGGGGTGGGCAATGAGCAGTTCTTC.

The rearrangement joins TRBV25-1 to TRBJ1-2; possibly TRBD1 for D (5 bases). This CDR3 comprises 14 residues. CDR1 is MGHDK, CDR2 SYGVNS, per germline. The V end was cut by 3 bases, the J end by 2 bases, with 10 bases between. The CDR3 reads CASSDSGRNYGYTF. For the CDR3, the DNA is TGTGCCAGCAGTGATTCAGGGCGGAACTATGGCTACACCTTC.

CDR3 nucleotides: TGTGCCAGCAGTCCCCCCGGACTCTATGGCTACACCTTC. Translation: CASSPPGLYGYTF. The chain has TRBV28 and TRBJ1-2, with D unclear. V was cut by 5 bases and J by 4 bases, with 11 bases left in between. Germline V gene data show CDR1 as MDHEN and CDR2 as SYDVKM. The CDR3 runs 13 residues.